This TCR beta chain was sequenced during a study of blood T cell repertoires in COVID-19. Sequencing used immunoSEQ multiplex PCR; TCRdb keeps in-frame clones, though not all of them. Altogether about 280,000 clones are present, roughly 85% being singletons, with the ten largest covering 5.1%. Germline V gene sequence: CDR1 SGHRS, CDR2 YFSETQ. The CDR3 has 16 residues. Trimming took off 5 bases at V and 0 bases at J, with 17 bases between the two ends. V usage is TRBV5-1 and J usage is TRBJ2-5, with D perhaps TRBD1 (7 bases). The specimen was peripheral blood. This TCR was recovered from a man aged 45-65 years with active or convalescent COVID-19. CDR3 sequence: CASRIAGGMYQETQYF. The CDR3 DNA reads as TGCGCCAGCAGGATCGCAGGGGGGATGTACCAAGAGACCCAGTACTTC.